These 14 T cell receptor beta chains were sequenced from one sample in a study of blood T cell repertoires in COVID-19. Clones were sequenced by immunoSEQ multiplex PCR, and TCRdb holds only the in-frame ones, with some missing. The sample includes around 380,000 clones, about 89% seen only once; the top ten take 1% to 1.5%. Sequencing was carried out using PBMCs or T cells enriched from blood (not recorded which). These receptors all come from a man aged 30 to 45 who had recovered from COVID-19.

The rearrangement uses TRBV4-3 and TRBJ1-1, with 10 bases identical to TRBD1. This CDR3 contains 16 residues. V lost 2 bases and J lost 7; bases outside the gene matches: 10. Germline V gives CDR1 LGHNA, CDR2 YSLEER. The CDR3 protein is CASSQIFRGQGSEAFF. In nucleotides, the CDR3 is TGCGCCAGCAGCCAAATATTCCGGGGACAGGGGAGTGAAGCTTTCTTT.

A single count supports this clone. This chain links TRBV7-8 with TRBJ1-1, with D maybe TRBD1 (6 bases). The CDR3 contains 14 residues. The V and J ends lost 5 bases and 4 bases respectively, with 14 bases between them. The germline V gene has CDR1 SGHVS and CDR2 FQNEAQ. CDR3 coding DNA: TGTGCCAGCAGCCCCCAGGCCAGGGGCACTGAAGCTTTCTTT. The encoded protein is CASSPQARGTEAFF.

The rearrangement joins TRBV30 to TRBJ1-1; possibly TRBD1 for D (5 bases). The CDR3 totals 15 residues. The V end lost 0 bases, the J end lost 4 bases, and 15 bases lay between the germline ends. Germline V gene lookup returns CDR1 GTSNPN and CDR2 SVGIG (reference sequence). CDR3 nucleotides: TGTGCCTGGAGTGTGTTGGGGGGAAGTGGCACTGAAGCTTTCTTT. Translated, it gives CAWSVLGGSGTEAFF.

This clone was observed once. The chain couples TRBV30 to TRBJ1-6, with D tentatively TRBD1 (6 bases). V shed 4 bases and J shed 9 bases, with 16 bases lying between them. The CDR3 contains 14 residues. Germline CDR1 reads GTSNPN; CDR2 reads SVGIG (reference sequence). The chain's CDR3 is CAWKGQGGGSPLHF. Here the CDR3 DNA reads TGTGCCTGGAAAGGGCAGGGAGGGGGTTCACCCCTCCACTTT.

The chain carries TRBV5-6 and TRBJ2-7; 7 bases line up with TRBD1. Germline V lookup: CDR1 SGHDT, CDR2 YYEEEE. Losses at the gene ends were 0 bases for V and 6 bases for J; bases not matched to a gene: 9. The CDR3 runs 15 residues. The CDR3 sequence is CASSLGGRQGSEQYF. For the CDR3, the DNA is TGTGCCAGCAGCTTGGGGGGGCGACAGGGTAGCGAGCAGTACTTC.

This chain connects TRBV19 to TRBJ2-1, with D possibly being TRBD1 (5 bases). CDR3 length: 12 residues. Per germline, CDR1 LNHDA and CDR2 SQIVND (reference sequence). Trimming removed 7 bases at V and 5 bases at J, with 9 bases between. The CDR3: CASNDRDNEQFF. The CDR3 DNA sequence: TGTGCCAGTAACGACAGAGACAATGAGCAGTTCTTC.

The V and J genes are TRBV29-1 and TRBJ1-5; 7 positions match TRBD1. There are 13 residues in the CDR3. J gave up 4 bases and V 7 bases, and 7 bases lay outside the gene matches. Germline V CDR1 and CDR2: SQVTM, ANQGSEA. Here the CDR3 reads CSATTGTNQPQHF. As DNA, the CDR3 is TGCAGCGCTACGACAGGGACAAATCAGCCCCAGCATTTT.

This sequence joins TRBV29-1 and TRBJ2-3; D uncertain. The CDR3 consists of 10 residues. Per germline, CDR1 SQVTM and CDR2 ANQGSEA. V was shortened by 4 bases and J by 4 bases, with 3 bases between the two germline ends. The CDR3 DNA is TGCAGCGTTGGGCCAGATACGCAGTATTTT. Protein: CSVGPDTQYF.

This chain connects TRBV9 to TRBJ1-5; D unclear. Germline V gene data show CDR1 as SGDLS and CDR2 as YYNGEE. The V gene lost 0 bases and the J gene lost 8 bases, with 18 bases spanning the gap. The CDR3 is made up of 16 amino acids. CDR3 protein: CASSVAAQSLGEPQHF. In nucleotides, the CDR3 is TGTGCCAGCAGCGTAGCTGCACAATCTCTCGGGGAGCCCCAGCATTTT.

The chain employs TRBV5-1 and TRBJ2-7; 10 bases fit TRBD1. CDR1 is SGHRS, CDR2 YFSETQ, per germline. This CDR3 is built from 19 residues. J lost 5 bases, V lost 0 bases, and 17 bases had no gene match. This chain's CDR3 is CASSLGTGGSLSGSNEQYF. CDR3 DNA: TGCGCCAGCAGCTTGGGGACAGGGGGAAGTTTGAGCGGCTCAAACGAGCAGTACTTC.

The DNA for the CDR3 is TGCGCCAGCAGCCCTCCGGGACAAAGTTACGAGCAGTACTTC. Its protein product is CASSPPGQSYEQYF. This chain connects TRBV4-3 to TRBJ2-7, with D possibly TRBD1 on 6 matching bases. This CDR3 has 14 residues. The V end was cut by 4 bases, the J end by 4 bases, with 14 bases between. Looked up from germline, CDR1 is LGHNA and CDR2 is YSLEER.

The gene calls are TRBV3-1 (or the pseudogene TRBV3-2) and TRBJ2-7; weak D call: TRBD2 (5 bases). CDR3 length: 15 amino acids. Trimming pared 4 bases from V and 0 bases from J, leaving 13 bases between. Germline loops: CDR1 LGHDT, CDR2 YNNKEL (reference sequence). CDR3 protein: CASSLKGVSSYEQYF. The CDR3 DNA reads as TGTGCCAGCAGCCTTAAGGGAGTCAGCTCCTACGAGCAGTACTTC.

As DNA, the CDR3 is TGTGCCAGCAGCTTTAGTAGTGACACATATGGCTACACCTTC. Translated: CASSFSSDTYGYTF. The rearrangement uses TRBV7-9 and TRBJ1-2; no clear D. V was pared by 3 bases and J by 5 bases, with 13 bases between. This CDR3 is 14 amino acids long. Germline V gene lookup returns CDR1 SEHNR and CDR2 FQNEAQ (reference sequence).

The rearrangement uses TRBV7-8 and TRBJ1-2, with 7 bases matching TRBD1. CDR3 length: 15 residues. Per germline, CDR1 SGHVS and CDR2 FQNEAQ. J lost 8 bases, V lost 5 bases, and 14 bases had no gene match. The CDR3 DNA is TGTGCCAGCAGCCCAGGCCCAAAGACAGGGTCAGGCTACACCTTC. Amino acid sequence: CASSPGPKTGSGYTF.